This T cell receptor beta chain was profiled in a study of blood T cell repertoires in COVID-19. Study at large: Samples taken during acute and convalescent COVID-19 were collected in the United States, Italy and Spain. Nucleic acid was either cDNA or gDNA, and it came from T cells, B-cell-depleted T cells, or PBMCs.

Per the study methods: Using reference gene primer amplification, nucleated cell counts were estimated. Sequenced by immunoSEQ multiplex PCR; TCRdb stores in-frame clones only, minus some. D and trimming were read from the DNA, whereas the V and J calls and clone size are those reported in that table. The data contain under 200,000 clones, roughly four fifths of them singletons. V was cut by 1 base and J by 6 bases, with 15 bases left in between. The CDR3 covers 15 residues. Germline CDR1 is MDHEN and CDR2 is SYDVKM. The sequencing sample was made of peripheral blood. V gene TRBV28 combines with J gene TRBJ1-1; maybe TRBD1 (6 bases). The origin of this receptor is a woman aged 40-49 years with acute or convalescent COVID-19. Here the CDR3 DNA reads TGTGCCAGCAGTTTATTCCTACAGGGTAGGTCTGAAGCTTTCTTT. It specifies CASSLFLQGRSEAFF.